The next 25 T cell receptor beta chains were all read from a single sample in a study of beta chain features in type 1 diabetes. Whole-study findings and limits: Shorter TCRB CDR3s, moderately but significantly so, marked every one of the four CD4+ subsets in Type 1 diabetes patients.

The antigens these receptors bind are not known. The entirety of the isolated RNA underwent reverse transcription, so expressed TCRB transcripts were sequenced. Only in-frame clones appear in the TCRdb table, and some are missing; sequencing was by immunoSEQ multiplex PCR. Of around 600,000 clones listed, around 12% are singletons. Sequencing was performed on naive CD4+ T cells from blood. Receptor source: a man in his thirties or forties with type 1 diabetes.

This clone has only a few counts. The rearrangement uses TRBV25-1 and TRBJ2-3; D possibly corresponds to TRBD1 (5 bases). CDR1 is MGHDK and CDR2 is SYGVNS in the germline V gene. The CDR3 consists of 14 residues. Trimming left V 1 base short and J 2 bases short, with 7 bases between. CDR3 in DNA: TGTGCCAGCAGTGAATTGACAGCCACAGATACGCAGTATTTT. It is translated as CASSELTATDTQYF.

V and J are TRBV5-1 and TRBJ2-3; D is unresolved. Germline assignment: CDR1 SGHRS and CDR2 YFSETQ. V dropped 4 bases and J dropped 6 bases, with 18 bases sitting between them. This CDR3 is built from 15 residues. The DNA for the CDR3 is TGCGCCAGCAGCCAAGCAGGTGTTCCAAGGGATACGCAGTATTTT. Encoded protein: CASSQAGVPRDTQYF. The variable domain in full, completed from reference TRBV5-1 and TRBJ2-3, reads KAGVTQTPRYLIKTRGQQVTLSCSPISGHRSVSWYQQTPGQGLQFLFEYFSETQRNKGNFPGRFSGRQFSNSRSEMNVSTLELGDSALYLCASSQAGVPRDTQYFGPGTRLTVL.

V usage is TRBV7-2 and J usage is TRBJ1-6; 8 bases are shared with TRBD1. V was pared by 6 bases and J by 10 bases, with 2 bases of the junction left unmatched. This CDR3 spans 12 amino acids. Looked up from germline, CDR1 is SGHTA and CDR2 is FQGNSA. The DNA of the CDR3 is TGTGCCAGCAGGCGACAGGGGTCACCCCTCCACTTT. This encodes CASRRQGSPLHF.

The rearrangement joins TRBV5-1 to TRBJ2-1, with unresolved D. Germline CDR1 reads SGHRS; CDR2 reads YFSETQ. The CDR3 consists of 13 residues. V gave up 0 bases and J gave up 8 bases, with 9 bases separating them. The CDR3 nucleotides read TGCGCCAGCAGCTTGGATAGGAAAGATGAGCAGTTCTTC. It encodes CASSLDRKDEQFF.

CDR3 sequence reads: CSAKQDTQYF. DNA of the CDR3: TGCAGTGCGAAGCAAGATACGCAGTATTTT. The chain employs TRBV20-1 and TRBJ2-3; D not resolved. CDR1 is DFQATT, CDR2 SNEGSKA, per germline (reference sequence). Trimming pared 6 bases from V and 5 bases from J, leaving 6 bases between. The CDR3 has 10 residues.

The J gene is TRBJ1-4, the V gene TRBV28; D gene uncertain. Germline lookup yields CDR1 MDHEN and CDR2 SYDVKM. V lost 3 bases to trimming and J lost 7 bases, with 15 bases between them. This CDR3 is built from 15 residues. The CDR3 DNA reads TGTGCCAGCAGTTTTTCTGGCCAAGTGAGTGAAAAACTGTTTTTT. Translation: CASSFSGQVSEKLFF.

The chain joins TRBV6-1 to TRBJ2-1; D unresolved. The germline V gene encodes CDR1 MNHNS and CDR2 SASEGT. Between the trimmed V and J ends, which lost 4 bases and 0 bases, there was a span of 10 bases. The length of the CDR3 is 15 residues. The CDR3 DNA follows: TGTGCCAGCAGTGTACTCCAAAGCTCCTACAATGAGCAGTTCTTC. Translated: CASSVLQSSYNEQFF.

The rearrangement joins TRBV6-1 to TRBJ2-4, with 7 bases that match TRBD1. There are 14 residues in the CDR3. Germline V gene data show CDR1 as MNHNS and CDR2 as SASEGT. V lost 7 bases to trimming and J lost 6 bases; unmatched junction nucleotides: 9. The chain's CDR3 is CASTTGTERNIQYF. As DNA, the CDR3 is TGTGCCAGCACTACCGGGACAGAGAGAAACATTCAGTACTTC.

The rearrangement joins TRBV5-1 to TRBJ1-1; tentative D call: TRBD1 (6 bases). This CDR3 has 15 residues. Trimming stripped 3 bases from V and 1 base from J, with 13 bases between. Germline V CDR1 and CDR2: SGHRS, YFSETQ. CDR3 DNA sequence: TGCGCCAGCAGCTGGGCCGGGGGACAGAACACTGAAGCTTTCTTT. It specifies CASSWAGGQNTEAFF.

A few counts support this clone. The chain uses TRBV2 and TRBJ2-7; D assignment may be TRBD1 or TRBD2 (6 bases each). Trimming pared 5 bases from V and 12 bases from J, leaving 20 bases between. The CDR3 is 13 residues long. Germline V gives CDR1 SNHLY, CDR2 FYNNEI. CDR3: CASSTSGAEPRYF. CDR3 DNA: TGTGCCAGCAGTACCTCGGGGGCAGAGCCGAGGTACTTC. Full variable domain (outside the CDR3, taken from reference TRBV2 and TRBJ2-7): EPEVTQTPSHQVTQMGQEVILRCVPISNHLYFYWYRQILGQKVEFLVSFYNNEISEKSEIFDDQFSVERPDGSNFTLKIRSTKLEDSAMYFCASSTSGAEPRYFGPGTRLTVT.

The chain carries TRBV9 and TRBJ2-2; the D call may be TRBD1 or TRBD2 (5 bases each). CDR3 length: 14 amino acids. The germline V and J ends were trimmed by 2 bases and 1 base, with 6 bases remaining between them. Germline CDR1 SGDLS, CDR2 YYNGEE. The CDR3, as DNA: TGTGCCAGCAGCGTGGGGGTGAACACCGGGGAGCTGTTTTTT. The encoded protein is CASSVGVNTGELFF.

Only a few counts were recorded for this clone. V is TRBV7-3 and J is TRBJ2-4; D might be TRBD2 (5 bases). V was shortened by 0 bases and J by 8 bases, with 8 bases between the two germline ends. Germline V lookup: CDR1 SGHTA, CDR2 FQGTGA. The CDR3 runs 13 residues. CDR3 bases: TGTGCCAGCAGCTTAACTCCGAGGGACATTCAGTACTTC. This gives the protein CASSLTPRDIQYF.

This clone has only a few counts. This chain links TRBV18 with TRBJ1-2, with D unresolved. The germline V gene encodes CDR1 KGHSH and CDR2 LQKENI. Trimming shortened V by 2 bases and J by 4 bases, and 8 bases separated the two germline ends. CDR3 length: 13 residues. CDR3 in DNA: TGTGCCAGCTCACCAACTGGGCTCTATGGCTACACCTTC. This encodes CASSPTGLYGYTF.

This clone was detected a few times. This specimen includes other DNA sequences encoding the same CDR3. The chain is built from TRBV6-6 and TRBJ1-6, with TRBD1 as a possible D gene (6 bases). CDR1 MNHNY and CDR2 SVGAGI come from the germline V gene (reference sequence). CDR3 length equals 13 residues. V lost 0 bases to trimming and J lost 9 bases, with 6 bases between them. The DNA of the CDR3 is TGTGCCAGCAGTTACTCGACAGGTTCACCCCTCCACTTT. Protein product: CASSYSTGSPLHF.

J is TRBJ2-7 and V is TRBV2; either TRBD1 or TRBD2 may supply D (5 bases each). V lost 6 bases and J lost 0, with 12 bases in between. The length of the CDR3 is 14 residues. The germline V gene has CDR1 SNHLY and CDR2 FYNNEI. As DNA, the CDR3 is TGTGCCAGCAGCGTGGGGACGCCCTCCTACGAGCAGTACTTC. Its protein is CASSVGTPSYEQYF.

V is TRBV5-1 and J is TRBJ2-7; D gene uncertain. CDR1 is SGHRS, CDR2 YFSETQ, per germline. The V end was cut by 0 bases, the J end by 0 bases, with 10 bases between. The CDR3 has 15 residues. CDR3 nucleotides: TGCGCCAGCAGCTTGGCTCAAGGGTTCTCCTACGAGCAGTACTTC. Translation: CASSLAQGFSYEQYF.

In its sample, this clone was seen a few times. The CDR3 DNA is TGCGCCAGCAGCTTGGCCGGCACCTCACTGTACGAGCAGTACTTC. Translated, it gives CASSLAGTSLYEQYF. This chain uses TRBV5-1 with TRBJ2-7; no firm D call. V lost 0 bases to trimming and J lost 4 bases, with 14 bases between them. CDR1 and CDR2 from the germline V gene are SGHRS and YFSETQ. The CDR3 totals 15 residues.

There are a few counts of this clone. The V gene is TRBV2, the J gene TRBJ2-6; D is undetermined. Germline CDR1 SNHLY, CDR2 FYNNEI. V gave up 6 bases and J gave up 0 bases, with 6 bases separating them. This CDR3 is built from 14 residues. The CDR3 DNA reads TGTGCCAGCAGAGACACCTCTGGGGCCAACGTCCTGACTTTC. Encoded protein: CASRDTSGANVLTF.

The rearrangement uses TRBV14 and TRBJ2-5, with D possibly TRBD2 on 5 matching bases. Trimming took off 0 bases at V and 7 bases at J, with 18 bases between the two ends. CDR3 length: 16 residues. CDR1 and CDR2 from the germline V gene are SGHDN and FVKESK. As DNA, the CDR3 is TGTGCCAGCAGCCAAGATTTCGCTGCGCTGAGCGGGACCCAGTACTTC. This gives the protein CASSQDFAALSGTQYF.

The chain joins TRBV19 to TRBJ2-3; D might be TRBD2 (7 bases). This CDR3 contains 17 residues. Germline CDR1 is LNHDA and CDR2 is SQIVND (reference sequence). V was pared by 6 bases and J by 1 base, with 20 bases between. CDR3 in amino acids: CASSQGGAPLGTDTQYF. DNA for the CDR3: TGTGCCAGTAGCCAAGGGGGGGCACCCCTCGGCACAGATACGCAGTATTTT.

This clone was seen a handful of times. J is TRBJ2-3 and V is TRBV7-3; 8 bases are a match to TRBD2. Germline lookup yields CDR1 SGHTA and CDR2 FQGTGA. The CDR3 covers 14 residues. After removal of 4 bases from V and 1 base from J, the junction contained 1 base not matched to a gene. The DNA of the CDR3 is TGTGCCAGCAGCTCACTAGCGGGCACAGATACGCAGTATTTT. It codes for CASSSLAGTDTQYF.

This clone was found a few times. The rearrangement uses TRBV4-2 and TRBJ2-3; TRBD2 is a possible D gene (7 bases). Trimming took 0 bases from V and 3 from J, leaving 19 bases between them. CDR3 size: 18 residues. Germline V gene data show CDR1 as LGHNA and CDR2 as YNFKEQ. The CDR3 sequence: CASSQEGGAWDATDTQYF. CDR3 in DNA: TGTGCCAGCAGCCAAGAAGGGGGGGCCTGGGACGCGACAGATACGCAGTATTTT.

The chain employs TRBV6-1 and TRBJ1-5; D gene unclear. The CDR3 extends over 12 amino acids. The V gene lost 4 bases and the J gene lost 7 bases, with 8 bases spanning the gap. CDR1 is MNHNS, CDR2 SASEGT, per germline. The CDR3 loop reads CASSAEKQPQHF. The CDR3 DNA sequence: TGTGCCAGCAGTGCGGAAAAACAGCCCCAGCATTTT.

This clone was observed a handful of times. This same CDR3 is encoded by further DNA sequences in the sample. This chain uses TRBV18 with TRBJ2-7, with 9 bases that match TRBD1. The germline V gene has CDR1 KGHSH and CDR2 LQKENI. CDR3 length: 14 residues. J was trimmed by 5 bases and V by 0 bases; bases with no gene match: 2. The CDR3 spells CASSPPRDRDEQYF. In DNA, the CDR3 is TGTGCCAGCTCACCACCGCGGGACAGGGACGAGCAGTACTTC. The variable domain in full, with the rest retrieved from reference TRBV18 and TRBJ2-7, is NAGVMQNPRHLVRRRGQEARLRCSPMKGHSHVYWYRQLPEEGLKFMVYLQKENIIDESGMPKERFSAEFPKEGPSILRIQQVVRGDSAAYFCASSPPRDRDEQYFGPGTRLTVT.

This clone has only a few counts. The chain uses TRBV5-1 and TRBJ2-3, with 12 bases that match TRBD1. V shed 7 bases and J 5 bases; nucleotides not matched to a gene: 8. This CDR3 spans 15 amino acids. CDR1 SGHRS and CDR2 YFSETQ come from the germline V gene. The CDR3 region is CASDSGQGAEDTQYF. CDR3 nucleotide sequence: TGCGCCAGCGACTCGGGACAGGGGGCAGAAGATACGCAGTATTTT.